Following are 16 T cell receptor beta chains from one sample sequenced in a study of blood T cell repertoires in COVID-19. TCRdb keeps only in-frame clones here, not all; method: immunoSEQ multiplex PCR. In the table there are approximately 180,000 clones, roughly 87% of which are singletons. Sequencing input: peripheral blood. The receptors derive from a man aged 55 to 70 with active or convalescent COVID-19.

The rearrangement joins TRBV5-1 to TRBJ1-1; 11 bases fit TRBD1. J gave up 1 base and V 4 bases, and 6 bases lay outside the gene matches. The CDR3 spans 16 residues. The V gene's germline CDR1 is SGHRS and CDR2 YFSETQ. This CDR3 is CASSLRTGGTNTEAFF. CDR3 nucleotides: TGCGCCAGCAGCCTTCGGACAGGGGGCACGAACACTGAAGCTTTCTTT.

V and J are TRBV19 and TRBJ1-1; D might be TRBD1 (6 bases). Germline values: CDR1 LNHDA, CDR2 SQIVND (reference sequence). The CDR3 sequence is 17 residues long. The V end was cut by 2 bases, the J end by 0 bases, with 16 bases between. The CDR3 DNA sequence: TGTGCCAGTAGTATAAAGAGGAACAGGGCCGTGAACACTGAAGCTTTCTTT. It translates to CASSIKRNRAVNTEAFF. Based on the CDR3 plus reference TRBV19 and TRBJ1-1, the full variable domain is DGGITQSPKYLFRKEGQNVTLSCEQNLNHDAMYWYRQDPGQGLRLIYYSQIVNDFQKGDIAEGYSVSREKKESFPLTVTSAQKNPTAFYLCASSIKRNRAVNTEAFFGQGTRLTVV.

The chain joins TRBV10-3 to TRBJ1-1, with D unresolved. The V and J ends lost 11 bases and 0 bases respectively, with 16 bases between them. In germline, CDR1 is ENHRY, CDR2 SYGVKD. The CDR3 sequence is 14 residues long. The DNA for the CDR3 is TGTGCCGGATCCGACAAGGCCATGAACACTGAAGCTTTCTTT. Translated, it gives CAGSDKAMNTEAFF.

The chain joins TRBV6-5 to TRBJ1-6, with no clear D. In germline, CDR1 is MNHEY, CDR2 SVGAGI. This CDR3 is built from 13 residues. V dropped 7 bases and J dropped 7 bases, with 11 bases sitting between them. For the CDR3, the DNA is TGTGCCAGCACCAACGCGGGGAATTCACCCCTCCACTTT. Its translation is CASTNAGNSPLHF.

This clone was seen once. V and J are TRBV24-1 and TRBJ2-2, with unresolved D. Germline V gives CDR1 KGHDR, CDR2 SFDVKD. Trimming removed 5 bases at V and 3 bases at J, with 12 bases between. The CDR3 is 15 residues long. The CDR3 loop reads CATSVGNLHTGELFF. The CDR3 DNA reads TGTGCCACCAGTGTTGGCAATTTGCACACCGGGGAGCTGTTTTTT.

This clone showed up just once. The genes are TRBV10-1 and TRBJ2-5, with D perhaps matching TRBD1 (5 bases). Trimming took 2 bases from V and 4 from J, leaving 14 bases between them. The CDR3 is 15 residues long. Germline CDR1 WNHNN, CDR2 SYGVQD (reference sequence). The DNA of the CDR3 is TGCGCCAGCAGTGAGAGGCCAGGGCGAGGAGAGACCCAGTACTTC. As protein: CASSERPGRGETQYF.

The gene calls are TRBV10-3 and TRBJ1-3; TRBD1 aligns across 7 bases. Trimming at V came to 3 bases and at J to 4 bases, leaving 6 bases not matched to a gene. The germline CDR1 and CDR2 sequences are ENHRY and SYGVKD. This CDR3 region has 15 residues. Here the CDR3 reads CAISETGVTGNTIYF. The CDR3 coding sequence is TGTGCCATCAGTGAAACAGGGGTTACCGGAAACACCATATATTTT.

The chain is built from TRBV10-3 and TRBJ1-1; D unresolved. The CDR3 consists of 14 residues. V was clipped by 4 bases and J by 1 base, with 10 bases between them. The germline V gene encodes CDR1 ENHRY and CDR2 SYGVKD. The CDR3: CAISARGENTEAFF. DNA for the CDR3: TGTGCCATCAGTGCACGCGGGGAGAACACTGAAGCTTTCTTT.

The sample holds a few counts of this clone. CDR3 in DNA: TGTGCCAGCAGTTCAGGGGGGTACTATGGCTACACCTTC. This encodes CASSSGGYYGYTF. The chain carries TRBV3-1 (or the pseudogene TRBV3-2) and TRBJ1-2; TRBD1 matches 7 bases. Germline lookup yields CDR1 LGHDT and CDR2 YNNKEL (reference sequence). The CDR3 length is 13 residues. Trimming at V came to 6 bases and at J to 3 bases, leaving 4 bases not matched to a gene.

This rearrangement joins TRBV10-3 to TRBJ2-1, with 7 bases that match TRBD1. The CDR3 contains 16 residues. Trimming at V came to 10 bases and at J to 0 bases, leaving 12 bases not matched to a gene. CDR1 is ENHRY, CDR2 SYGVKD, per germline. CDR3 region: CATLGVGTDSYNEQFF. The CDR3 DNA follows: TGTGCCACCCTAGGAGTCGGGACAGACTCCTACAATGAGCAGTTCTTC.

This clone showed up just once. The V call is TRBV30, the J call TRBJ1-2, with D possibly matching TRBD1 (6 bases). Trimming stripped 4 bases from V and 4 bases from J, with 19 bases between. The CDR3 length is 15 residues. From germline, CDR1 is GTSNPN and CDR2 SVGIG (reference sequence). CDR3 loop: CAWTTLGGQVYGYTF. The CDR3 nucleotides are TGTGCCTGGACCACTCTGGGGGGGCAGGTCTATGGCTACACCTTC.

This clone has only one observation. In DNA form, the CDR3 reads TGTGCCAGCAGCTTGGCCGAAGTTGCAGGGGCTGGCTACACCTTC. Its protein product is CASSLAEVAGAGYTF. The chain uses TRBV5-4 and TRBJ1-2; a weak D match, TRBD1 (6 bases). Germline values: CDR1 SGHNT, CDR2 YYREEE (reference sequence). The V gene lost 0 bases and the J gene lost 7 bases, with 16 bases spanning the gap. This CDR3 comprises 15 residues.

This CDR3 reads CASSSLSSYEQYF. The CDR3, as DNA: TGTGCCAGCAGCTCACTAAGCTCCTACGAGCAGTACTTC. The chain uses TRBV7-9 and TRBJ2-7; D gene uncertain. From germline, CDR1 is SEHNR and CDR2 FQNEAQ (reference sequence). V gave up 4 bases and J gave up 0 bases, with 7 bases separating them. The CDR3 contains 13 residues. Based on the CDR3 plus reference TRBV7-9 and TRBJ2-7, the full variable domain is DTGVSQNPRHKITKRGQNVTFRCDPISEHNRLYWYRQTLGQGPEFLTYFQNEAQLEKSRLLSDRFSAERPKGSFSTLEIQRTEQGDSAMYLCASSSLSSYEQYFGPGTRLTVT.

This clone was observed a single time. This rearrangement joins TRBV7-9 to TRBJ2-5; TRBD1 aligns across 11 bases. This CDR3 is 14 amino acids long. Germline assignment: CDR1 SEHNR and CDR2 FQNEAQ (reference sequence). V was clipped by 5 bases and J by 7 bases; unmatched bases: 6. DNA for the CDR3: TGTGCCAGCAGCCTCGGGACAGGGGGTTCGACCCAGTACTTC. This translates into CASSLGTGGSTQYF.

This chain uses TRBV21-1 with TRBJ1-1. TRBV21-1 corresponds to a pseudogene. The CDR3 is 16 amino acids. The CDR3 is CASSRLSGGKNTEAFF. The CDR3 nucleotides are TGTGCCAGCAGCCGCCTCTCGGGGGGGAAGAACACTGAAGCTTTCTTT.

Concerning this clone: The sample carries other DNA sequences with the same CDR3. The chain has TRBV19 and TRBJ1-1, with 8 bases aligning to TRBD1. The CDR3 sequence is 15 residues long. The V gene's germline CDR1 is LNHDA and CDR2 SQIVND (reference sequence). Unmatched junction bases numbered 7, after V lost 6 bases and J lost 1 base. The CDR3 DNA follows: TGTGCCAGTAGGACCGGGACAGGACGGAACACTGAAGCTTTCTTT. This encodes CASRTGTGRNTEAFF.